Included here is one T cell receptor beta chain sequence, with context. Alongside a J-beta primer mix, a sample-barcoded 5' primer served in a second PCR lasting roughly 7 to 11 cycles. A single record per CDR3 protein comes from TCRdb applying MiXCR to the 5' RACE reads. In the table there are hundreds of thousands of distinct CDR3 sequences, roughly three fifths of which are singletons. These data are taken from a study of blood T cells in healthy people across ages. Across the whole study: Template switching picked up about one barcoded beta molecule for each two T cells.

CDR3 length: 16 amino acids. V was cut by 0 bases and J by 6 bases, with 15 bases left in between. The germline V gene has CDR1 MNHNS and CDR2 SASEGT. This receptor was obtained from a man aged 35 to 55 in good health. The source material was blood. V is TRBV6-1 and J is TRBJ2-1; D remains ambiguous. This CDR3 reads CASSEAGSRVSNEQFF. The CDR3 DNA reads as TGTGCCAGCAGTGAAGCCGGGTCTCGAGTTTCCAATGAGCAGTTCTTC.